This T cell receptor (beta chain) was captured in a study of cytomegalovirus exposure and HLA in healthy donors. Study conclusions and caveats: It was 150 to 200 TCR beta chains that were listed as cytomegalovirus-associated. Reportedly, cytomegalovirus status was diagnosed with high sensitivity and specificity. It was confirmed in vitro that three of the CMV-associated chains were specific for CMV antigens.

Worth noting for this clone: Its antigen is unknown.

The CDR3 sequence is 14 residues long. Looked up from germline, CDR1 is SGHTA and CDR2 is FQGNSA. The J segment lost 5 bases and the V segment lost 4 bases, leaving 6 bases of the junction unmatched. Use of 60 Vbeta and 13 Jbeta primers characterized the PCR. Clones were sequenced by immunoSEQ multiplex PCR, and TCRdb holds only the in-frame ones, with some missing. Here the sample spans about 150,000 clones, approximately 80% being singletons. The sequenced material came from PBMCs. This chain links TRBV7-2 with TRBJ2-7, with 9 bases matching TRBD1. The receptor was isolated from a woman aged 40 to 55 in good health and CMV-seronegative. The CDR3 nucleotides read TGTGCCAGCAGCTCGGGACAGGGTAATAACGAGCAGTACTTC. Translation gives CASSSGQGNNEQYF. The entire variable domain, with the rest obtained from reference TRBV7-2 and TRBJ2-7, is as follows: GAGVSQSPSNKVTEKGKDVELRCDPISGHTALYWYRQSLGQGLEFLIYFQGNSAPDKSGLPSDRFSAERTGGSVSTLTIQRTQQEDSAVYLCASSSGQGNNEQYFGPGTRLTVT.